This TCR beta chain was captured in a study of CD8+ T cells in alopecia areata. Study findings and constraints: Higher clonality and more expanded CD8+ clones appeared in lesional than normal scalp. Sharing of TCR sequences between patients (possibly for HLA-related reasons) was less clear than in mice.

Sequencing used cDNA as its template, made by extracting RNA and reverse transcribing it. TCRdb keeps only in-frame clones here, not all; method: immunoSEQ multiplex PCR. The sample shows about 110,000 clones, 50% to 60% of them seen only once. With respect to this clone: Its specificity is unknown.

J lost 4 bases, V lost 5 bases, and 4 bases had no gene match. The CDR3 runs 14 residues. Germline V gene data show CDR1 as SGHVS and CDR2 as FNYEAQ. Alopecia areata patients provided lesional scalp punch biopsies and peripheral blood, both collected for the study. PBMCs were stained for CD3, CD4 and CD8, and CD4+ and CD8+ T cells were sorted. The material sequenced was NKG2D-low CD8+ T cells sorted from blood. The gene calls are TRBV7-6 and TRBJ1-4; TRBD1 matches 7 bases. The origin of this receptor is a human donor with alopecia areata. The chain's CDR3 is CASSPGQLNEKLFF. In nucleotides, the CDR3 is TGTGCCAGCAGCCCGGGACAGCTTAATGAAAAACTGTTTTTT.